This T cell receptor (beta chain) was captured by sequencing in a study of T-cell reconstitution after alpha-beta-depleted transplantation in children. Study-level findings and limits: Expanded graft clones numbering several hundred reportedly gave rise to alpha-beta T cells about two months after transplant. Newly made T cells mostly supplied T-cell counts and diversity one year after transplant. Some patients' high day-60 TCRbeta diversity was traced to surviving recipient T cells and thymic progenitors.

Construction of the TCRbeta library involved unique molecular identifiers. One entry per CDR3 protein results from TCRdb running MiXCR on the PCR reads. The repertoire holds 110,000 or so distinct CDR3 sequences, with 6.4% as singletons. Looked up from germline, CDR1 is DFQATT and CDR2 is SNEGSKA (reference sequence). With V trimmed by 2 bases and J by 1 base, 5 bases remained unmatched. The CDR3 has 15 amino acids. This clonotype appeared a few times. Its target is unknown. This sequence joins TRBV20-1 and TRBJ2-3; 8 nucleotides line up with TRBD2. This clonotype was obtained from a male patient aged 2 to 9 who had a stem cell transplant for acute lymphoblastic leukemia, so the T cells may come from the graft donor. The sample was PBMCs, mostly from graft donor cells, taken 360 days after TCRalphabeta/CD19-depleted stem cell transplant. The CDR3 loop reads CSARSRGARTDTQYF. As DNA, the CDR3 is TGCAGTGCTAGATCGCGGGGGGCCCGCACAGATACGCAGTATTTT.